Listed below are T cell receptor beta chains from one sample, sequenced in a study of blood T cells in healthy people across ages. TCRdb redid the calling of the 5' RACE reads with MiXCR, one entry per CDR3 protein. In the table there are about 1.7 million distinct CDR3 sequences, under 30% of which are singletons. Material for sequencing was blood. The receptors originated from a woman in her 30s in good health. Both conserved end residues are part of each CDR3. D genes are given only for firm matches. Where a row states a size, it is once, few, many or the class of an expanded clone; other rows omit it.

V gene	clone size	D gene	J gene	CDR3 protein	CDR3 DNA
TRBV6-6	once	TRBD1	TRBJ1-6	CASSGGTGGFYNSPLHF	TGTGCCAGCAGCGGTGGGACAGGGGGCTTCTATAATTCACCCCTCCACTTT
TRBV4-3	few	.	TRBJ1-6	CASSQDLGLGSPLHF	TGCGCCAGCAGCCAAGATTTAGGGCTGGGATCACCCCTCCACTTT
TRBV20-1	.	TRBD1	TRBJ1-1	CSGLDRNRQPSKAFF	TGCAGTGGGTTGGACAGGAATCGCCAACCCTCGAAAGCTTTCTTT
TRBV12-3/TRBV12-4	.	TRBD1	TRBJ1-1	CASSPGQGAGGTEAFF	TGTGCCAGCAGTCCGGGACAGGGGGCAGGGGGAACTGAAGCTTTCTTT
TRBV20-1	.	.	TRBJ1-1	CSAREWDQGGNTKAFF	TGCAGTGCTAGAGAGTGGGACCAGGGAGGGAACACTAAAGCTTTCTTT
TRBV27	.	.	TRBJ2-3	CASSLSIGVGADTQYF	TGTGCCAGCAGTTTATCGATAGGGGTTGGGGCAGATACGCAGTATTTT
TRBV20-1	many	TRBD2	TRBJ2-5	CSASRLAGGQETQYF	TGCAGTGCGTCAAGACTAGCGGGGGGTCAAGAGACCCAGTACTTC
TRBV7-9	many	.	TRBJ1-2	CASSSPARNYGYTF	TGTGCCAGCAGTTCACCGGCCAGAAACTATGGCTACACCTTC
TRBV4-1	few	.	TRBJ1-4	CASSQQSVTNEKLFF	TGCGCCAGCAGCCAACAATCGGTGACTAATGAAAAACTGTTTTTT
TRBV2	.	.	TRBJ2-7	CASRWGTYEQYF	TGTGCCAGCAGGTGGGGCACCTACGAGCAGTACTTC
TRBV14	.	TRBD1	TRBJ2-5	CASSRGTGFVETQYF	TGTGCCAGCAGCCGGGGGACAGGGTTTGTGGAGACCCAGTACTTC
TRBV18	few	.	TRBJ2-5	CASSPEAAEETQYF	TGTGCCAGCTCACCGGAGGCAGCGGAGGAGACCCAGTACTTC
TRBV7-2	few	TRBD1	TRBJ2-1	CASSFDRGQYNEQFF	TGTGCCAGCAGCTTTGACAGGGGGCAGTACAATGAGCAGTTCTTC
TRBV12-3/TRBV12-4	.	TRBD2	TRBJ2-3	CASGSGDSDTQYF	TGTGCCAGCGGTAGCGGGGACTCAGATACGCAGTATTTT
TRBV14	.	TRBD1	TRBJ2-7	CASSQGTGTGTIYEQYF	TGTGCCAGCAGCCAAGGGACTGGGACAGGGACCATCTACGAGCAGTACTTC
TRBV4-3	.	TRBD1	TRBJ1-4	CASSQVDRINEKLFF	TGCGCCAGCAGCCAAGTGGACAGGATTAATGAAAAACTGTTTTTT
TRBV14	few	.	TRBJ2-7	CASSHLGAEQYF	TGTGCCAGCAGCCATTTAGGGGCCGAGCAGTACTTC
TRBV2	.	TRBD2	TRBJ2-1	CASATLSGRGNEQFF	TGTGCCAGCGCTACCCTTAGCGGGAGGGGGAATGAGCAGTTCTTC
TRBV12-3/TRBV12-4	.	.	TRBJ2-1	CASSHSRTFQFF	TGTGCCAGCAGCCACAGCAGAACCTTTCAGTTCTTC
TRBV6-1	few	.	TRBJ2-3	CASSDGRGPTDTQYF	TGTGCCAGCAGTGACGGGCGGGGACCGACAGATACGCAGTATTTT
TRBV18	.	.	TRBJ2-7	CVSSPMAGVYEQYF	TGTGTCAGCTCACCGATGGCAGGGGTATACGAGCAGTACTTC
TRBV3-1	.	.	TRBJ1-1	CASSQEGGVNTEAFF	TGTGCCAGCAGCCAAGAGGGGGGGGTGAACACTGAAGCTTTCTTT
TRBV7-9	.	.	TRBJ1-2	CASSLGATEQSYGYTF	TGTGCCAGCAGCTTAGGCGCGACGGAACAATCCTATGGCTACACCTTC
TRBV9	.	TRBD2	TRBJ2-1	CASSVGLAGNEQLF	TGTGCCAGCAGCGTAGGGCTAGCGGGCAATGAGCAGTTGTTC
TRBV20-1	.	.	TRBJ2-7	CSAAEGGYEQYF	TGCAGTGCGGCGGAGGGTGGGTACGAGCAGTACTTC
TRBV7-3	few	TRBD2	TRBJ2-3	CASSFSVGLAGSTDTQYF	TGTGCCAGCAGCTTCTCCGTGGGACTAGCGGGGAGCACAGATACGCAGTATTTT
TRBV5-1	few	.	TRBJ2-1	CASSDEPGHQGNEQFF	TGCGCCAGCAGCGACGAACCGGGACACCAGGGCAATGAGCAGTTCTTC
TRBV9	.	.	TRBJ1-6	CASSAGIYNSPLHF	TGTGCCAGCAGCGCCGGTATCTATAATTCACCCCTCCACTTT
TRBV18	.	.	TRBJ2-7	CASSPELGETYEQYF	TGTGCCAGCTCACCAGAGCTCGGGGAAACCTACGAGCAGTACTTC
TRBV27	.	TRBD2	TRBJ2-1	CASRSGGPHNEQFF	TGTGCCAGCAGGAGCGGGGGGCCACACAATGAGCAGTTCTTC
TRBV20-1	.	.	TRBJ2-5	CSAREDYNTQETQYF	TGCAGTGCTAGAGAGGACTACAACACCCAAGAGACCCAGTACTTC
TRBV7-3	many	.	TRBJ1-2	CASSLQLAYGYTF	TGTGCCAGCAGCTTGCAGCTTGCCTATGGCTACACCTTC
TRBV5-1	.	.	TRBJ2-1	CASSLGVLNYNEQFF	TGCGCCAGCAGCTTGGGGGTTTTAAACTACAATGAGCAGTTCTTC
TRBV11-2	.	.	TRBJ1-2	CASSLAQRGTYGYTF	TGTGCCAGCAGCTTAGCCCAGCGGGGGACGTATGGCTACACCTTC
TRBV5-6	.	TRBD2	TRBJ2-3	CASSPRLAGYDTQYF	TGTGCCAGCAGCCCCCGACTAGCGGGGTACGATACGCAGTATTTT
TRBV2	few	TRBD1	TRBJ2-5	CASSDTGDRASKTQYF	TGTGCCAGCAGTGACACCGGGGACAGGGCTTCGAAGACCCAGTACTTC
TRBV5-1	few	TRBD2	TRBJ2-1	CASSPWTSGGAGEQFF	TGCGCCAGCAGCCCGTGGACTAGCGGGGGGGCCGGTGAGCAGTTCTTC
TRBV11-2	many	TRBD2	TRBJ2-5	CASSLAGEGWETQYF	TGTGCCAGCAGCTTAGCCGGGGAGGGATGGGAGACCCAGTACTTC
TRBV6-5	.	TRBD2	TRBJ2-5	CASSPGLAAGETQYF	TGTGCCAGCAGCCCTGGACTAGCAGCAGGCGAGACCCAGTACTTC
TRBV10-3	.	TRBD1	TRBJ1-2	CAISEQGPNYGHTF	TGTGCCATCAGCGAACAGGGGCCAAACTATGGCCACACCTTC
TRBV18	.	.	TRBJ2-3	CASSPFQGGDTQYF	TGTGCCAGCTCACCATTCCAGGGGGGAGATACGCAGTATTTT
TRBV5-1	.	TRBD1	TRBJ2-5	CASSPGTDLQETQYF	TGCGCCAGCAGCCCGGGGACAGACCTCCAAGAGACCCAGTACTTC
TRBV7-6	many	TRBD2	TRBJ2-7	CASRALGLATYEQYF	TGTGCCAGCAGGGCCCTGGGACTAGCGACCTACGAGCAGTACTTC
TRBV12-3/TRBV12-4	few	.	TRBJ1-1	CASGSSTEAFF	TGTGCCAGCGGATCGAGCACTGAAGCTTTCTTT
TRBV12-3/TRBV12-4	many	.	TRBJ2-7	CASSLDARAYEQYF	TGTGCCAGCAGTTTAGATGCCAGGGCCTACGAGCAGTACTTC
TRBV10-2	few	TRBD1	TRBJ1-2	CASSFADRGGQGYTF	TGCGCCAGCAGCTTCGCGGACAGGGGCGGACAGGGCTACACCTTC